The 9 T cell receptor beta chains below were found in one sample sequenced in a study of blood T cell repertoires in COVID-19. Sequenced by immunoSEQ multiplex PCR; TCRdb stores in-frame clones only, minus some. This sample has under 300,000 clones, with approximately 83% found just once. The sequencing sample was made of PBMCs or T cells enriched from blood (not recorded which). Every receptor here comes from a woman aged 50 to 60 who had recovered from COVID-19.

The table lists this clone with a count of one. The V and J genes are TRBV4-2 and TRBJ2-1, with a weak D call TRBD1 (5 bases). With 5 bases removed from V and 5 bases from J, the gap between germline ends came to 19 bases. The CDR3 sequence is 16 residues long. The V gene's germline CDR1 is LGHNA and CDR2 YNFKEQ. The CDR3 DNA sequence: TGTGCCAGCAGCGACACAGCAAGGGGCCCCGACAATGAGCAGTTCTTC. Its protein product is CASSDTARGPDNEQFF.

The chain is built from TRBV6-6 and TRBJ1-5; D unresolved. This CDR3 has 16 amino acids. V gave up 6 bases and J gave up 2 bases, with 17 bases separating them. The germline gives CDR1 MNHNY, CDR2 SVGAGI (reference sequence). CDR3 residues: CASSRTISSGNQPQHF. CDR3 nucleotides: TGTGCCAGCAGCCGGACTATAAGTAGCGGCAATCAGCCCCAGCATTTT.

This clone was recorded once. The chain couples TRBV9 to TRBJ2-3, with 8 bases lining up with TRBD1. From germline, CDR1 is SGDLS and CDR2 YYNGEE. After removal of 2 bases from V and 2 bases from J, the junction contained 7 bases not matched to a gene. CDR3 length: 16 amino acids. In DNA, the CDR3 is TGTGCCAGCAGCGTCCAGGGGACAGGCTTCACAGATACGCAGTATTTT. Residues: CASSVQGTGFTDTQYF.

The rearrangement links TRBV7-8 to TRBJ1-3; TRBD1 agrees at 9 bases. Germline loops: CDR1 SGHVS, CDR2 FQNEAQ. The CDR3 is 17 residues long. The ends lost 3 bases at V and 0 bases at J; junction bases unmatched: 6. CDR3 in DNA: TGTGCCAGCAGCTTGATTCCGGGACAGGGCTCTGGAAACACCATATATTTT. It translates to CASSLIPGQGSGNTIYF.

J is TRBJ1-5 and V is TRBV1; the table gives TRBD1 as D, unverified against the DNA. TRBV1 has pseudogene status. This CDR3 has 17 residues. The CDR3 nucleotides read TGCACCAGCAGCCTGGGCCCTCCATCTCCGAGCAATCAGCCCCAGCATTTT. Translating gives CTSSLGPPSPSNQPQHF.

The chain combines TRBV23-1 with TRBJ1-6; the D gene is possibly TRBD1 (6 bases). TRBV23-1 is noted as an ORF with a role that remains uncertain. CDR3 size: 20 residues. Trimming took off 0 bases at V and 4 bases at J, with 22 bases between the two ends. The chain's CDR3 is CASSQSRQGLYPRYNSPLHF. The CDR3 DNA is TGCGCCAGCAGTCAATCTCGGCAGGGGCTCTATCCCCGTTATAATTCACCCCTCCACTTT.

The chain couples TRBV24-1 to TRBJ2-1; 8 bases line up with TRBD1. This CDR3 is built from 12 residues. CDR1 and CDR2 (germline): KGHDR, SFDVKD. V shed 11 bases and J 10 bases; nucleotides not matched to a gene: 9. CDR3 coding DNA: TGTGCCATCCGGACAGGGCTCATAGAGCAGTTCTTC. Its translation: CAIRTGLIEQFF.

The V and J genes are TRBV9 and TRBJ2-7, with TRBD1 as a possible D gene (5 bases). The CDR3 has 14 amino acids. The germline V gene has CDR1 SGDLS and CDR2 YYNGEE. The V gene lost 1 base and the J gene lost 4 bases, with 12 bases spanning the gap. The CDR3, as DNA: TGTGCCAGCAGCGTAAGGGGTAGCTCTTACGAGCAGTACTTC. This sequence encodes CASSVRGSSYEQYF.

This CDR3 is CASSYRGRTEAFF. The CDR3 coding sequence is TGTGCCAGCAGTTACAGGGGACGGACTGAAGCTTTCTTT. The chain joins TRBV28 to TRBJ1-1; TRBD1 agrees at 7 bases. The junction had 4 bases not matched to a gene; V was cut back by 4 bases and J by 5 bases. The CDR3 runs 13 residues. Germline V lookup: CDR1 MDHEN, CDR2 SYDVKM.